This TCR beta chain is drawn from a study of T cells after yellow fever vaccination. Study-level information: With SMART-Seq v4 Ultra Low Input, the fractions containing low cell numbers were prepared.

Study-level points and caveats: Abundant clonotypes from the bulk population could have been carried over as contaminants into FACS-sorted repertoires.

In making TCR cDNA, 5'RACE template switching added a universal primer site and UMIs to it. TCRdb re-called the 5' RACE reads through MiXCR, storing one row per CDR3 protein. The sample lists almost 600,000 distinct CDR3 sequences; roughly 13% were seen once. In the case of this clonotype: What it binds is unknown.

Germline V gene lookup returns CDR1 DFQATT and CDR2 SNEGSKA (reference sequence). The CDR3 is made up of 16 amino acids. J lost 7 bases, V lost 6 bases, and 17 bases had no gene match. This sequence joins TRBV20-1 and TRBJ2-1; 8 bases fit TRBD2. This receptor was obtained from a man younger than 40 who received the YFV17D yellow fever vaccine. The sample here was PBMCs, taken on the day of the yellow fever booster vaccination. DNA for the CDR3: TGCAGTGCCTCGAGACTACCGGGAGGGGCTCCGAATGAGCAGTTCTTC. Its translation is CSASRLPGGAPNEQFF.